The 22 T cell receptor beta chains given below trace back to one sample, sequenced in a study of CD8+CD57+ T cells in acquired aplastic anemia. CDR3 and TCR beta VDJ profiling relied on a genomic DNA template. TCRdb itself ran the reads through MiXCR, one entry per CDR3 protein. The data show approximately 260,000 distinct CDR3 sequences, less than 85% seen once. Before being chosen for sequencing, patients had shown CD8+CD57+ cell expansion by flow cytometry. The sequencing input was sorted CD4+, CD8+, or CD8+CD57+ T cells (not recorded which) from PBMCs. Receptors originate from a human donor with aplastic anemia.

The chain recombines TRBV2 with TRBJ1-1, with D uncertain. There are 14 residues in the CDR3. The V end lost 3 bases, the J end lost 1 base, and 9 bases lay between the germline ends. Germline V lookup: CDR1 SNHLY, CDR2 FYNNEI. CDR3 nucleotide sequence: TGTGCCAGCAGTGATGTGTCCCCGAACACTGAAGCTTTCTTT. Translating gives CASSDVSPNTEAFF.

Points on this clonotype: In this CDR3 the conserved last residue, phenylalanine or tryptophan, is missing, so a read error is likely. No DNA is shown, since the ends of the CDR3 on it are uncertain; the CDR3 is the one TCRdb lists. The gene calls are TRBV7-8 and TRBJ2-3; no DNA check was done on the table's D call, TRBD2. Germline V gene sequence: CDR1 SGHVS, CDR2 FQNEAQ. The CDR3 adds up to 13 amino acids, both ends counted. The CDR3 loop is CASSYAGAADQQY.

This chain connects TRBV7-8 to TRBJ2-3, with D tentatively TRBD1 (6 bases). With 5 bases removed from V and 6 bases from J, the gap between germline ends came to 15 bases. Looked up from germline, CDR1 is SGHVS and CDR2 is FQNEAQ. The CDR3 has 14 residues. CDR3 in amino acids: CASSGEGDPDTQYF. For the CDR3, the DNA is TGTGCCAGCAGCGGAGAGGGGGACCCCGATACGCAGTATTTT.

Only one count was recorded for this clonotype. This chain joins TRBV12-3 or TRBV12-4 and TRBJ2-3, with D possibly being TRBD1 (5 bases). The CDR3 length is 13 residues. V was shortened by 6 bases and J by 2 bases, with 9 bases between the two germline ends. CDR3: CASRFRDTDTQYF. The CDR3 DNA reads TGTGCCAGCAGGTTCAGGGACACAGATACGCAGTATTTT.

The chain joins TRBV7-2 to TRBJ2-1, with D perhaps TRBD1 (8 bases). The germline CDR1 and CDR2 sequences are SGHTA and FQGNSA. The CDR3 has 16 residues. V shed 2 bases and J shed 12 bases, with 23 bases lying between them. CDR3 protein: CASSLYRGGGGDGQFF. CDR3 nucleotide sequence: TGTGCCAGCAGCTTATACAGGGGGGGGGGGGGCGATGGGCAGTTCTTC.

The chain links TRBV7-2 to TRBJ2-7; maybe TRBD2 (6 bases). V lost 0 bases, J lost 4 bases, and 22 bases lay in between. Germline CDR1 and CDR2: SGHTA and FQGNSA. The CDR3 extends over 18 amino acids. CDR3 coding DNA: TGTGCCAGCAGCTTAGCGGGAGGTGGGGATGCGCAGTCTTACGAGCAGTACGTC. Its translation is CASSLAGGGDAQSYEQYV.

This clonotype showed up just once. This chain links TRBV20-1 with TRBJ2-3; 8 bases fit TRBD1. CDR1 and CDR2 (germline): DFQATT, SNEGSKA (reference sequence). This CDR3 is 13 amino acids long. V gave up 6 bases and J gave up 3 bases; unmatched junction bases: 5. The CDR3 loop reads CSAEDRVTDTQYF. The DNA for the CDR3 is TGCAGTGCCGAGGACAGGGTTACAGATACGCAGTATTTT.

As to this clonotype: At one end the junction does not follow the germline gene, possibly because of a read error. J is TRBJ2-5 and V is TRBV9; D is possibly TRBD1 or TRBD2 (6 bases each). The CDR3 loop spans 14 amino acids. The germline CDR1 and CDR2 sequences are SGDLS and YYNGEE. CDR3 sequence: CASSGVRGANTEDF. DNA for the CDR3: TGTGCCAGCAGTGGAGTGAGGGGGGCGAACACTGAAGACTTC.

Comments on this clonotype: The final CDR3 position lacks the conserved phenylalanine or tryptophan, pointing to a likely read error. No DNA is shown, since the ends of the CDR3 on it are uncertain; the CDR3 is the one TCRdb lists. This chain uses TRBV19 with TRBJ2-1. Germline assignment: CDR1 LNHDA and CDR2 SQIVND (reference sequence). The CDR3 spans 16 residues, counting both ends. This CDR3 reads CASSIERGADNDQLFV.

Points on this clonotype: The CDR3 does not end in the conserved phenylalanine or tryptophan, so this is likely a read error. This chain connects TRBV7-9 to TRBJ2-1; 9 bases map to TRBD2. Germline V gene data show CDR1 as SEHNR and CDR2 as FQNEAQ (reference sequence). CDR3 length: 16 residues. V was clipped by 5 bases and J by 8 bases; unmatched bases: 13. The CDR3 bases are TGTGCCAGCAGCGGTCAAGGAAGCGGGGGGAGCGATGAGCAGTTCTCC. Translation gives CASSGQGSGGSDEQFS.

Notes on this clonotype: One end of the junction does not line up with germline, which may come from a read error. The chain recombines TRBV19 with TRBJ1-2; TRBD1 is a possible D gene (6 bases). Germline loops: CDR1 LNHDA, CDR2 SQIVND (reference sequence). The CDR3 has 13 amino acids. The CDR3 DNA reads as TGTGCCAGTAGTATATTGGAGACCGGGGGCTACGCCTTC. Protein sequence: CASSILETGGYAF. The entire variable domain, with the rest obtained from reference TRBV19 and TRBJ1-2, is as follows: DGGITQSPKYLFRKEGQNVTLSCEQNLNHDAMYWYRQDPGQGLRLIYYSQIVNDFQKGDIAEGYSVSREKKESFPLTVTSAQKNPTAFYLCASSILETGGYAFGSGTRLTVV.

The rearrangement uses TRBV7-4 and TRBJ2-3; D is unresolved. This CDR3 is 15 amino acids long. Germline assignment: CDR1 SGHVT and CDR2 SQSDAQ. Deletions cut 5 bases from V and 9 bases from J, with 21 bases between. CDR3 coding DNA: TGTGCCAGCAGCGATCCGAGCGTACACAAAGAGACGCAGTATTTT. It specifies CASSDPSVHKETQYF.

A note on this clonotype: Sequence at one end of the junction differs from germline and may be a read error. The rearrangement uses TRBV7-9 and TRBJ2-2, with 8 bases matching TRBD2. CDR3 length: 13 residues. Looked up from germline, CDR1 is SEHNR and CDR2 is FQNEAQ (reference sequence). In DNA, the CDR3 is TGTGCCAGCAGATTTGAAGTAAGCGGGGGGCTGTTTTTT. This codes for CASRFEVSGGLFF.

This clonotype is a singleton in its sample. The J gene is TRBJ2-3, the V gene TRBV9; the D is unclear. The J call may be incorrect, as the DNA end agrees better with TRBJ1-5. The CDR3 has 14 amino acids. Germline assignment: CDR1 SGDLS and CDR2 YYNGEE. The CDR3 region is CASSLPRRRTLQHF. DNA for the CDR3: TGTGCCAGCAGCCTACCCCGCAGAAGAACACTGCAGCATTTT.

The rearrangement uses TRBV9 and TRBJ2-6, with D possibly matching TRBD1 (7 bases). V was trimmed by 7 bases and J by 4 bases, leaving 18 bases between them. Germline V gives CDR1 SGDLS, CDR2 YYNGEE. The CDR3 runs 16 residues. CDR3 in amino acids: CASGTAGSYGANVLTF. In DNA form, the CDR3 reads TGTGCCAGCGGGACAGCGGGTAGCTACGGGGCCAACGTCCTGACTTTC.

There are many counts of this clonotype. The rearrangement uses TRBV6-1 and TRBJ2-2, with 10 nucleotides matching TRBD2. The CDR3 is 16 residues long. J gave up 3 bases and V 2 bases, and 3 bases lay outside the gene matches. CDR1 MNHNS and CDR2 SASEGT come from the germline V gene. CDR3 in amino acids: CASSELAGDDTGELFF. The CDR3 DNA follows: TGTGCCAGCAGTGAACTAGCGGGAGACGACACCGGGGAGCTGTTTTTT.

As to this clonotype: The conserved closing phenylalanine or tryptophan is absent in this CDR3, likely reflecting a read error. The chain couples TRBV2 to TRBJ2-3; D could derive from TRBD1 or TRBD2 (6 bases each). Germline assignment: CDR1 SNHLY and CDR2 FYNNEI. V was shortened by 8 bases and J by 11 bases, with 20 bases between the two germline ends. There are 13 residues in the CDR3. CDR3 protein: CASGDGGTDQQYY. As DNA, the CDR3 is TGTGCCAGCGGGGACGGGGGCACAGATCAGCAGTATTAT.

The chain combines TRBV25-1 with TRBJ1-1; D unclear. The CDR3 has 13 amino acids. V was shortened by 4 bases and J by 1 base, with 7 bases between the two germline ends. CDR1 MGHDK and CDR2 SYGVNS come from the germline V gene. CDR3 bases: TGTGCCAGCAGTGCAGTTGGGAACACTGAAGCTTTCTTT. It codes for CASSAVGNTEAFF.

A remark on this clonotype: Germline is not matched at one junction end, which may reflect a read error. This chain links TRBV9 with TRBJ2-5; D remains unclear. Per the germline V gene, CDR1 is SGDLS and CDR2 is YYNGEE. This CDR3 spans 14 amino acids. Written as DNA, the CDR3 is TGTGCCACCAGCATAGGTTCCGATACGCAGACTTTTTACTTC. Its translation is CATSIGSDTQTFYF.

The chain employs TRBV7-9 and TRBJ1-1; D gene unclear. The CDR3 spans 15 residues. CDR1 and CDR2 (germline): SEHNR, FQNEAQ (reference sequence). V lost 3 bases, J lost 14 bases, and 25 bases lay in between. The CDR3 nucleotides are TGTGCCAGCAGCTTTCAAAGAAGAGGGAGGAGCGATGAGTTCTTT. Translating gives CASSFQRRGRSDEFF.

This clonotype was seen a handful of times. The chain couples TRBV19 to TRBJ2-3; D unclear. CDR3 length equals 11 residues. Trimming cost V 3 bases and J 8 bases, with 6 bases left between them. Per the germline V gene, CDR1 is LNHDA and CDR2 is SQIVND (reference sequence). CDR3 sequence: CASSMGSTQYF. The CDR3 DNA is TGTGCCAGTAGTATGGGCAGTACGCAGTATTTT.

The chain joins TRBV7-8 to TRBJ1-1, with D maybe TRBD1 (5 bases). Trimming cost V 5 bases and J 13 bases, with 26 bases left between them. There are 15 residues in the CDR3. Germline V gene data show CDR1 as SGHVS and CDR2 as FQNEAQ. The CDR3 DNA reads TGTGCCAGCAGCCCAGGGACTAGCGGGAGGAGTCAAGATTTCTTT. Translating gives CASSPGTSGRSQDFF.